Presented here are 18 T cell receptor beta chains from one specimen sequenced in a study of memory CD8 T cells in hepatitis C reinfection. Time point described: pre-reinfection, 55 to 20 weeks before reinfection detection. Sorted cells were sequenced directly ex vivo without any in vitro expansion. Sequencing was performed with immunoSEQ multiplex PCR; in TCRdb, only in-frame clones are kept and a portion is missing. Here the sample spans about 50,000 clones, under 90% being singletons. The sequenced sample consisted of naive CD8+ T cells sorted from blood. The receptors come from a man in his late teens or twenties with hepatitis C virus infection.

The chain uses TRBV29-1 and TRBJ2-1; 8 bases fit TRBD1. This CDR3 is 16 amino acids long. The germline gives CDR1 SQVTM, CDR2 ANQGSEA. V was pared by 4 bases and J by 2 bases, with 10 bases of the junction left unmatched. The chain's CDR3 is CSVGGLTGDPYNEQFF. Written as DNA, the CDR3 is TGCAGCGTTGGGGGATTGACAGGGGACCCCTACAATGAGCAGTTCTTC.

V gene TRBV4-1 combines with J gene TRBJ2-3, with TRBD2 identical over 8 bases. After removal of 2 bases from V and 2 bases from J, the junction contained 3 bases not matched to a gene. CDR1 is MGHRA and CDR2 is YSYEKL in the germline V gene. The CDR3 spans 15 residues. The CDR3 DNA follows: TGCGCCAGCAGCCAAACTAGCGGCATCACAGATACGCAGTATTTT. This gives the protein CASSQTSGITDTQYF.

The V gene is TRBV27, the J gene TRBJ2-7; TRBD2 matches 7 bases. The germline V gene encodes CDR1 MNHEY and CDR2 SMNVEV (reference sequence). The V segment lost 2 bases and the J segment 8 bases; nucleotides outside the gene matches: 9. This CDR3 region has 14 residues. The CDR3, as DNA: TGTGCCAGCAGTTTAGGGGTGGCGGGAGACCAGCAGTACTTC. This encodes CASSLGVAGDQQYF.

This chain links TRBV6-9 with TRBJ2-7; 10 bases match TRBD1. Losses at the gene ends were 2 bases for V and 5 bases for J; bases not matched to a gene: 6. This CDR3 has 15 amino acids. The germline V gene encodes CDR1 MNHGY and CDR2 SVAAGI. The CDR3 loop is CASSYLGQGVHEQYV. CDR3 in DNA: TGTGCCAGCAGTTATCTTGGACAGGGGGTCCACGAGCAGTACGTC.

V and J are TRBV9 and TRBJ2-1; D ambiguous. Germline V gives CDR1 SGDLS, CDR2 YYNGEE. The ends were cut back, 0 bases at V and 1 base at J, with 8 bases in the middle. This CDR3 has 15 residues. The CDR3 region has the DNA TGTGCCAGCAGCGTAGAGGCAGGTTCCTACAATGAGCAGTTCTTC. Translating it yields CASSVEAGSYNEQFF.

The V gene is TRBV30, the J gene TRBJ1-1; D not certain. The ends were cut back, 6 bases at V and 2 bases at J, with 10 bases in the middle. This CDR3 has 12 residues. Germline values: CDR1 GTSNPN, CDR2 SVGIG (reference sequence). CDR3 in amino acids: CACSYGNTEAFF. The CDR3 DNA reads TGTGCCTGTTCCTACGGTAACACTGAAGCTTTCTTT.

This chain connects TRBV2 to TRBJ2-3; 10 positions agree with TRBD2. Germline V lookup: CDR1 SNHLY, CDR2 FYNNEI. The CDR3 is 16 amino acids. After removal of 6 bases from V and 0 bases from J, the junction contained 6 bases not matched to a gene. The CDR3 region is CASRVLTSGSTDTQYF. DNA for the CDR3: TGTGCCAGCAGGGTACTGACTAGCGGGAGCACAGATACGCAGTATTTT.

This clone is a singleton in its sample. The rearrangement links TRBV28 to TRBJ2-7; a weak D match, TRBD2 (5 bases). CDR3 length: 14 residues. V was pared by 6 bases and J by 6 bases, with 18 bases between. Germline CDR1 reads MDHEN; CDR2 reads SYDVKM. CDR3 sequence (DNA): TGTGCCAGCAGAGGCCAGCGGCCAGTTGGCGAGCAGTACTTC. It translates to CASRGQRPVGEQYF.

As for this clone: The junction and the germline gene differ at one end; a read error may be behind it. The J gene is TRBJ2-7, the V gene TRBV23-1, with 10 bases fitting TRBD1. TRBV23-1 is classed as an ORF, of uncertain function. The CDR3 runs to 15 residues. This CDR3 is CASVPGQGFPYERYF. Here the CDR3 DNA reads TGCGCCAGCGTACCGGGACAGGGGTTCCCCTACGAGCGGTACTTC.

The chain recombines TRBV7-9 with TRBJ1-5; D gene unclear. The germline V gene has CDR1 SEHNR and CDR2 FQNEAQ (reference sequence). This CDR3 comprises 14 residues. Trimming removed 1 base at V and 4 bases at J, with 8 bases between. The CDR3 sequence is CASSLDSGNQPQHF. In DNA, the CDR3 is TGTGCCAGCAGCTTAGATTCCGGGAATCAGCCCCAGCATTTT.

The chain links TRBV10-2 to TRBJ2-1; TRBD2 might be the D (7 bases). The CDR3 spans 15 residues. The V end was cut by 3 bases, the J end by 5 bases, with 14 bases between. Germline V lookup: CDR1 WSHSY, CDR2 SAAADI. The CDR3 reads CASSDVGGLHNEQFF. The CDR3 region has the DNA TGCGCCAGCAGTGATGTGGGGGGGCTACACAATGAGCAGTTCTTC.

About this clone: The junction and the germline gene differ at one end; a read error may be behind it. The chain joins TRBV6-1 to TRBJ1-5; D unresolved. The CDR3 contains 16 residues. CDR1 is MNHNS and CDR2 is SASEGT in the germline V gene. The DNA for the CDR3 is TGTGCCAGCAGTGATCTAGAAGTCTATAGCGATCAGCCCCAGCATTTT. Amino acid sequence: CASSDLEVYSDQPQHF.

J is TRBJ2-7 and V is TRBV29-1; 11 positions agree with TRBD1. V lost 7 bases, J lost 6 bases, and 5 bases stayed unmatched. From germline, CDR1 is SQVTM and CDR2 ANQGSEA. The CDR3 runs 12 residues. The CDR3 nucleotides are TGCAGCGCCCCCGGGACAGGGGGCGAGCAGTACTTC. Amino acids: CSAPGTGGEQYF.

The chain combines TRBV27 with TRBJ2-3; 16 bases are shared with TRBD2. The germline gives CDR1 MNHEY, CDR2 SMNVEV (reference sequence). The CDR3 spans 18 residues. V dropped 6 bases and J dropped 11; count of bases not matched to a gene: 17. CDR3 nucleotides: TGTGCCAGCAGCCTATCCTTGGGACTAGCGGGAGGGCCGCGTGGGCAGTATTTT. Its protein is CASSLSLGLAGGPRGQYF.

V is TRBV19 and J is TRBJ1-5; the match to TRBD1 covers 10 bases. V shed 4 bases, J shed 6 bases, and the junction held 6 bases outside the gene matches. In germline, CDR1 is LNHDA, CDR2 SQIVND (reference sequence). The CDR3 is made up of 15 amino acids. The CDR3 protein is CASSSDRGRGQPQHF. For the CDR3, the DNA is TGTGCCAGTAGTAGTGACAGGGGGCGCGGTCAGCCCCAGCATTTT. Full variable domain (remainder filled in from reference TRBV19 and TRBJ1-5): DGGITQSPKYLFRKEGQNVTLSCEQNLNHDAMYWYRQDPGQGLRLIYYSQIVNDFQKGDIAEGYSVSREKKESFPLTVTSAQKNPTAFYLCASSSDRGRGQPQHFGDGTRLSIL.

The chain has TRBV19 and TRBJ1-5; 11 bases align to TRBD1. Germline CDR1 and CDR2: LNHDA and SQIVND (reference sequence). The J segment lost 1 base and the V segment lost 8 bases, leaving 10 bases of the junction unmatched. The CDR3 has 17 amino acids. The CDR3 region is CASSLPGQGDSNQPQHF. The DNA for the CDR3 is TGTGCCAGTTCCCTCCCGGGACAGGGGGACAGCAATCAGCCCCAGCATTTT.

The chain combines TRBV5-4 with TRBJ2-1; a possible D gene is TRBD1 (6 bases). CDR3 length equals 12 residues. Germline-derived CDR1 and CDR2 are SGHNT and YYREEE (reference sequence). V lost 4 bases and J lost 9, with 11 bases in between. CDR3 DNA: TGTGCCAGCAGCGGGCTAGGGGGTGAGCAGTTCTTC. Translation gives CASSGLGGEQFF.

This clone was detected once. The chain combines TRBV6-1 with TRBJ1-5; 8 bases match TRBD1. The CDR3 totals 15 residues. Germline V CDR1 and CDR2: MNHNS, SASEGT. With 5 bases clipped from V and 1 base from J, the junction kept 4 bases outside the gene matches. CDR3 in DNA: TGTGCCAGCAGTTCACGGACAGGGAGCAATCAGCCCCAGCATTTT. It specifies CASSSRTGSNQPQHF.